This T cell receptor beta chain was sequenced during a study of cytomegalovirus exposure and HLA in healthy donors. PCR involved 60 Vbeta and 13 Jbeta primers. TCRdb's table, derived via immunoSEQ multiplex PCR, lists solely in-frame clones and lacks some. The sample lists some 150,000 clones, 60% to 80% occurring once. The length of the CDR3 is 15 residues. CDR1 is SGHNT and CDR2 is YYREEE in the germline V gene (reference sequence). V was pared by 0 bases and J by 1 base, with 7 bases between. The chain couples TRBV5-4 to TRBJ2-2; tentatively, D is TRBD1 (5 bases). The TCR comes from a man aged 50-60 years in good health and CMV-seropositive. Sequencing was performed on PBMCs. The CDR3 nucleotides read TGTGCCAGCAGCTTGGACAGGAAGAACACCGGGGAGCTGTTTTTT. Its translation is CASSLDRKNTGELFF.